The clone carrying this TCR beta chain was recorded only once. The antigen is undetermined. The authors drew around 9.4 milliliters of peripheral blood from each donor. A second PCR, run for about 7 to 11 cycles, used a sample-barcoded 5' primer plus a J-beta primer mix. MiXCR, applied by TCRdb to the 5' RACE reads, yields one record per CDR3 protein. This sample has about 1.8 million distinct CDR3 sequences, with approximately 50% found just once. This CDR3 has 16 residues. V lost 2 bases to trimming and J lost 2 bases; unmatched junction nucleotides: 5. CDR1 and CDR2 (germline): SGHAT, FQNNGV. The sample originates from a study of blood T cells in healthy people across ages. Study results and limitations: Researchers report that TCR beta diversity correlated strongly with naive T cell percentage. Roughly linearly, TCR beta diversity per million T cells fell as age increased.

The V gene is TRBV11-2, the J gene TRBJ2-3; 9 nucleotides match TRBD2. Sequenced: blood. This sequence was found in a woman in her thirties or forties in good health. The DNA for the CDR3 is TGTGCCAGCAGCTTAAGACTAGCGGACTACACAGATACGCAGTATTTT. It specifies CASSLRLADYTDTQYF.